This T cell receptor (beta chain) was sequenced during a study of beta chain features in type 1 diabetes. General study findings and limits: Shorter TCRB CDR3s, moderately but significantly so, were found in Type 1 diabetes patients in all four CD4+ subsets.

Reverse transcription of all isolated RNA meant that expressed TCRB transcripts were sequenced. The data were produced by immunoSEQ multiplex PCR, yet TCRdb's version contains in-frame clones alone and is incomplete. The table has about 340,000 clones, about 14% seen once; the top ten hold 0.015%. In this sample, this clone turned up a few times. Its antigen is currently unknown. Germline V gene data show CDR1 as MNHNS and CDR2 as SASEGT. Trimming took off 1 base at V and 3 bases at J, with 6 bases between the two ends. The CDR3 loop spans 13 amino acids. The clonotype originates from a woman aged 18-30 years with type 1 diabetes. Sequencing was carried out using naive CD4+ T cells from blood. The chain is built from TRBV6-1 and TRBJ1-2, with D possibly TRBD1 on 5 matching bases. CDR3 in amino acids: CASSEGQHYGYTF. The CDR3 DNA is TGTGCCAGCAGTGAAGGACAGCACTATGGCTACACCTTC.